One T cell receptor beta chain is described in this entry. What it binds is not known. The data were obtained in a study of CD4 T cells in relation to SARS-CoV-2 and coronaviruses. About the research overall: After 10 days of antigen culture, PBMC TCR beta CDR3s were sequenced. Median patient age was about 41 years, spanning 21 to 72 years. Study-level results: Memory recall responses, not primary responses primed in culture, are what the assay detects.

The CDR3 is made up of 14 amino acids. Germline CDR1 and CDR2: SGHTA and FQGTGA. The ends were cut back, 4 bases at V and 2 bases at J, with 12 bases in the middle. TCRdb keeps only in-frame clones here, not all; method: immunoSEQ multiplex PCR. Of some 30,000 clones in the sample, 65% to 80% were seen once. Source material: memory CD4+ T cells from PBMCs, cultured in vitro. J is TRBJ2-7 and V is TRBV7-3, with D tentatively TRBD2 (5 bases). The receptor was isolated from an adult with COVID-19. In nucleotides, the CDR3 is TGTGCCAGCAGCTCGACCGGGAACACCTACGAGCAGTACTTC. Encoded protein: CASSSTGNTYEQYF.